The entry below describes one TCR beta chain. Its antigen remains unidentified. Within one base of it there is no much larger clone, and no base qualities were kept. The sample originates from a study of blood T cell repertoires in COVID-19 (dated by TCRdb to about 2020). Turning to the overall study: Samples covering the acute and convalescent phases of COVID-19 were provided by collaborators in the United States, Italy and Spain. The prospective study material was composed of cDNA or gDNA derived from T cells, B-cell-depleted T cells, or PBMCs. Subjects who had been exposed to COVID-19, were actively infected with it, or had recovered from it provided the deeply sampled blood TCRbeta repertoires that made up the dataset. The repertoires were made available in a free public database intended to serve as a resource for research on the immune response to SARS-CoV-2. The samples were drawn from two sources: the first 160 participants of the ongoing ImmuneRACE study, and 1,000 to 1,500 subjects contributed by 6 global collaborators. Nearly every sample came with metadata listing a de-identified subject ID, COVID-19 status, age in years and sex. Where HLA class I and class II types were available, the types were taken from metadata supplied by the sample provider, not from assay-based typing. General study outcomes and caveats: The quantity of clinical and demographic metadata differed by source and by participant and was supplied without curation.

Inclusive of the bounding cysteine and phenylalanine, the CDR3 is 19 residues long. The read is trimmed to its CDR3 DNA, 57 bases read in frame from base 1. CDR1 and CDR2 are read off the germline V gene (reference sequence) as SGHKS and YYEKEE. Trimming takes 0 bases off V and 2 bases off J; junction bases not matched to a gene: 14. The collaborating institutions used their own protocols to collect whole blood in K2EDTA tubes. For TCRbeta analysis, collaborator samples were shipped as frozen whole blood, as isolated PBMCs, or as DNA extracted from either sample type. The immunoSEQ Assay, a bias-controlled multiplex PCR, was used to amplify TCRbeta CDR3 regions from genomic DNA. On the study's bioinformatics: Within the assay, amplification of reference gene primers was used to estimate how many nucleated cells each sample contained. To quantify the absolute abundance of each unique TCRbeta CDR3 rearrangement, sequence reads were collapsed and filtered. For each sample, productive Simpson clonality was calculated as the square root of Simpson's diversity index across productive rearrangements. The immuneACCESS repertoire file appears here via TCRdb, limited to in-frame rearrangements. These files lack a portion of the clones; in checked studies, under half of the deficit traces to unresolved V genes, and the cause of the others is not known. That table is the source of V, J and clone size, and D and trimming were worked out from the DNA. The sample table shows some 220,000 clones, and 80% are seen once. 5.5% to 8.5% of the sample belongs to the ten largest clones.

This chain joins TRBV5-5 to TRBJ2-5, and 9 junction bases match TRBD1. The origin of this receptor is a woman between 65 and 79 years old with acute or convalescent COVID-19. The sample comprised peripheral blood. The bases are TGTGCCAGCAGCTTGGCGCTTGGGACAGGGTGGAGAGGGCAAGAGACCCAGTACTTC. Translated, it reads CASSLALGTGWRGQETQYF.